The sequence of this TCR beta chain was determined in a study of T cells in Graves' hyperthyroidism and ophthalmopathy. Study context: The authors collected peripheral blood at initial diagnosis, before any treatment. Study-wide findings and caveats: Most expanded thyroid clonotypes above 0.001 also appeared in blood. Ophthalmopathy could be told apart from stable hyperthyroidism with a 13 V-J model.

Amplification of TCR beta CDR3 regions used RNA as the template. Researchers ran a first-round RT-PCR on the TCR CDR3 using the HTBI primer set. TCRdb reprocessed the multiplex PCR reads via MiXCR and lists one record per CDR3 protein. The sample consists of 650,000 to 750,000 distinct CDR3 sequences, less than 15% of them appearing once. The CDR3 consists of 16 residues. Germline V gene lookup returns CDR1 MNHEY and CDR2 SVGEGT. V was pared by 3 bases and J by 6 bases, with 9 bases of the junction left unmatched. This clonotype has a count of ten or more. The antigen is undetermined. The hyperthyroidism patients had all been newly diagnosed, and their disease duration was under 2 months. Their ages ranged from 18 to 65 years.

This TCR was sampled from a woman between 18 and 30 years old with Graves' hyperthyroidism. The sample comprised blood. The chain links TRBV6-2 or TRBV6-3 to TRBJ1-1; TRBD1 matches at 11 bases. CDR3: CASSYGRTGGAAEAFF. The CDR3 DNA reads as TGTGCCAGCAGTTATGGGAGGACAGGGGGCGCCGCTGAAGCTTTCTTT.